A single T cell receptor (beta chain) is shown here with its context. The sample is drawn from a study of blood T cell repertoires in COVID-19. In the authors' methods: Estimated nucleated cell counts came from reference gene primer amplification. The protocol was immunoSEQ multiplex PCR, while the TCRdb copy is restricted to in-frame clones and leaves out a portion. V and J calls and clone size are copied from that table; D and trimming were computed from the DNA. Of roughly 260,000 clones listed, around 82% are singletons. CDR3 length equals 15 residues. Germline V gene data show CDR1 as LNHDA and CDR2 as SQIVND (reference sequence). Germline trimming cut 6 bases from V and 1 base from J; bases unmatched to any gene: 8.

The sample taken for sequencing was PBMCs or T cells enriched from blood (not recorded which). This chain connects TRBV19 to TRBJ1-2, with 7 positions matching TRBD1. This clonotype was obtained from a woman aged 40 to 50 who had been exposed to COVID-19. The CDR3 spells CASRGDRNNNYGYTF. For the CDR3, the DNA is TGTGCCAGTAGGGGGGACAGAAACAATAACTATGGCTACACCTTC.